The clone carrying this T cell receptor beta chain was counted only a few times. Its antigen is undetermined. Amplified TCR beta CDR3 regions came from RNA transcripts. Researchers ran a first-round RT-PCR on the TCR CDR3 using the HTBI primer set. MiXCR was run by TCRdb on the multiplex PCR reads, yielding one entry per CDR3 protein. Of about 400,000 distinct CDR3 sequences in the sample, about 15% were seen once. The sample belongs to a study of T cells in Graves' hyperthyroidism and ophthalmopathy. The PBMCs had their origin in 7.5 to 10 ml of fresh peripheral blood. Findings and caveats of the study: Most thyroid clonotypes expanded above 0.001 appeared in blood too. Progression to ophthalmopathy was predicted a median of roughly seven months early.

Sequenced: blood. The sequence derives from a woman younger than 45 with Graves' hyperthyroidism.

Here the CDR3 DNA reads TGTGCCAGCAGCTTAAAGTTCGGCGACGAGCAGTTCTTC. This sequence encodes CASSLKFGDEQFF. The rearrangement links TRBV7-3 to TRBJ2-1; D remains ambiguous. The CDR3 extends over 13 amino acids. V was clipped by 1 base and J by 10 bases, with 11 bases between them. Germline-derived CDR1 and CDR2 are SGHTA and FQGTGA. Using reference TRBV7-3 and TRBJ2-1 for the parts outside the CDR3, the full variable domain is GAGVSQTPSNKVTEKGKYVELRCDPISGHTALYWYRQSLGQGPEFLIYFQGTGAADDSGLPNDRFFAVRPEGSVSTLKIQRTERGDSAVYLCASSLKFGDEQFFGPGTRLTVL.